Detailed here is one TCR beta chain. The sample belongs to a study of blood T cell repertoires in COVID-19. Study in general: T cells, B-cell-depleted T cells, or PBMCs supplied cDNA or gDNA.

Clones were sequenced by immunoSEQ multiplex PCR, and TCRdb holds only the in-frame ones, with some missing. The sample includes hundreds of thousands of clones, about 85% of them seen just once. The sequencing input was peripheral blood. The clonotype originates from a man aged 40-55 years with acute or convalescent COVID-19.

CDR3 nucleotides: TGTGCCAGCAGCACCGCACAGGGGGCCTACTACGAGCAGTACTTC. Its protein product is CASSTAQGAYYEQYF. This chain uses TRBV5-4 with TRBJ2-7, with 9 positions matching TRBD1. The CDR3 covers 15 residues. Losses at the gene ends were 4 bases for V and 3 bases for J; bases not matched to a gene: 8. The V gene's germline CDR1 is SGHNT and CDR2 YYREEE (reference sequence). Full variable domain (missing parts from reference TRBV5-4 and TRBJ2-7): ETGVTQSPTHLIKTRGQQVTLRCSSQSGHNTVSWYQQALGQGPQFIFQYYREEENGRGNFPPRFSGLQFPNYSSELNVNALELDDSALYLCASSTAQGAYYEQYFGPGTRLTVT.